Below, 18 T cell receptor beta chains from the same sample are listed, as sequenced in a study of T cell changes during pregnancy in multiple sclerosis. TCRdb's copy holds only in-frame clones and misses some; the assay was immunoSEQ multiplex PCR. Of fewer than 75,000 clones in the sample, roughly nine tenths were seen once. The sequenced sample was CD8+ T cells from peripheral blood mononuclear cells, obtained before pregnancy. These receptors originate from a female donor with multiple sclerosis, enrolled in a pregnancy study.

This chain links TRBV9 with TRBJ1-2; perhaps TRBD1 as D (5 bases). CDR3 size: 16 residues. The germline V and J ends were trimmed by 2 bases and 8 bases, with 22 bases remaining between them. The germline CDR1 and CDR2 sequences are SGDLS and YYNGEE. The DNA of the CDR3 is TGTGCCAGCAGCGTGAACCCCGAGGAGGGGATATTGGGCTACACCTTC. As protein: CASSVNPEEGILGYTF.

V gene TRBV4-1 combines with J gene TRBJ1-5; D might be TRBD1 (5 bases). The V end was cut by 1 base, the J end by 5 bases, with 9 bases between. Germline lookup yields CDR1 MGHRA and CDR2 YSYEKL. This CDR3 contains 14 residues. The CDR3 DNA follows: TGCGCCAGCAGCCAAGTCGGGGGGGATCAGCCCCAGCATTTT. This translates into CASSQVGGDQPQHF.

This chain joins TRBV9 and TRBJ2-2; a weak D match, TRBD1 (6 bases). Germline loops: CDR1 SGDLS, CDR2 YYNGEE. The CDR3 length is 15 residues. V lost 4 bases, J lost 4 bases, and 14 bases lay in between. The CDR3 DNA reads TGTGCCAGCAGCTTAGAGATGGGGGCCACCGGGGAGCTGTTTTTT. This sequence encodes CASSLEMGATGELFF.

The chain joins TRBV2 to TRBJ1-2; D possibly corresponds to TRBD1 (6 bases). The ends were cut back, 9 bases at V and 3 bases at J, with 14 bases in the middle. The CDR3 contains 13 residues. Germline-derived CDR1 and CDR2 are SNHLY and FYNNEI. The CDR3 region has the DNA TGTGCCAGAGACCGGGACATAGACTATGGCTACACCTTC. Protein: CARDRDIDYGYTF. Complete variable domain (other parts from reference TRBV2 and TRBJ1-2): EPEVTQTPSHQVTQMGQEVILRCVPISNHLYFYWYRQILGQKVEFLVSFYNNEISEKSEIFDDQFSVERPDGSNFTLKIRSTKLEDSAMYFCARDRDIDYGYTFGSGTRLTVV.

This clone was picked up one time. The chain links TRBV7-8 to TRBJ1-1; perhaps TRBD1 as D (5 bases). V lost 5 bases and J 3 bases, leaving 16 bases between the germline ends. The V gene's germline CDR1 is SGHVS and CDR2 FQNEAQ. This CDR3 has 15 amino acids. CDR3 bases: TGTGCCAGCAGCGCACTTTGGGGCGCGGACACTGAAGCTTTCTTT. Encoded protein: CASSALWGADTEAFF.

This clone was seen a handful of times. The gene calls are TRBV4-1 and TRBJ1-1; 8 bases fit TRBD1. The CDR3 has 15 amino acids. J lost 3 bases, V lost 4 bases, and 7 bases had no gene match. Germline assignment: CDR1 MGHRA and CDR2 YSYEKL. The CDR3 nucleotides are TGCGCCAGCAGCCCCGACAGGGGAGGGGACACTGAAGCTTTCTTT. This gives the protein CASSPDRGGDTEAFF.

The CDR3 nucleotides read TGTGCCAGCGAGTCGGGGATGAACACTGAAGCTTTCTTT. The encoded protein is CASESGMNTEAFF. The V gene is TRBV19, the J gene TRBJ1-1; D gene unclear. The CDR3 has 13 residues. Germline CDR1 is LNHDA and CDR2 is SQIVND (reference sequence). V lost 9 bases to trimming and J lost 0 bases, with 11 bases between them.

The V and J genes are TRBV18 and TRBJ2-2; the D is unclear. Per germline, CDR1 KGHSH and CDR2 LQKENI. The CDR3 extends over 11 amino acids. Trimming took off 3 bases at V and 6 bases at J, with 2 bases between the two ends. CDR3 DNA sequence: TGTGCCAGCTCACCCGCCGGGGAGCTGTTTTTT. Amino acids: CASSPAGELFF.

The chain recombines TRBV13 with TRBJ2-1; no clear D gene. V shed 3 bases and J shed 4 bases, with 10 bases lying between them. The CDR3 is 14 residues long. Germline CDR1 is PRHDT and CDR2 is FYEKMQ (reference sequence). The CDR3 DNA sequence: TGTGCCAGCAGCTTTGCCCGCGAATACAATGAGCAGTTCTTC. This translates into CASSFAREYNEQFF.

The rearrangement uses TRBV7-8 and TRBJ1-6; the D gene is possibly TRBD1 (5 bases). V gave up 5 bases and J gave up 9 bases, with 20 bases separating them. The CDR3 consists of 16 residues. The germline CDR1 and CDR2 sequences are SGHVS and FQNEAQ. The CDR3 region is CASSAGDGGFVSPLHF. The CDR3 region has the DNA TGTGCCAGCAGCGCGGGGGACGGAGGGTTTGTTTCACCCCTCCACTTT.

The V and J genes are TRBV4-1 and TRBJ2-6; no firm D call. This CDR3 contains 12 residues. The V gene lost 0 bases and the J gene lost 11 bases, with 5 bases spanning the gap. Germline CDR1 and CDR2: MGHRA and YSYEKL. This CDR3 reads CASSQDVDVLTF. As DNA, the CDR3 is TGCGCCAGCAGCCAAGATGTCGACGTCCTGACTTTC.

The V gene is TRBV5-1, the J gene TRBJ2-1; D gene uncertain. Per the germline V gene, CDR1 is SGHRS and CDR2 is YFSETQ. Trimming stripped 0 bases from V and 4 bases from J, with 5 bases between. CDR3 length equals 13 residues. The CDR3 region is CASSLDIYNEQFF. The CDR3 DNA reads TGCGCCAGCAGCTTGGACATTTACAATGAGCAGTTCTTC.

This clone was observed a single time. This chain links TRBV2 with TRBJ2-5, with a possible D match to TRBD1 (6 bases). This CDR3 is 15 amino acids long. V lost 4 bases and J 5 bases, leaving 17 bases between the germline ends. The V gene's germline CDR1 is SNHLY and CDR2 FYNNEI. For the CDR3, the DNA is TGTGCCAGCAGTGCATGGACAGACCGCCGTGAGACCCAGTACTTC. Its protein product is CASSAWTDRRETQYF.

This CDR3 is CASSYGGSNEKLFF. The CDR3 bases are TGTGCCAGCAGTTACGGGGGGTCGAATGAAAAACTGTTTTTT. The V gene is TRBV6-6, the J gene TRBJ1-4; tentatively, D is TRBD1 (5 bases). V was trimmed by 2 bases and J by 5 bases, leaving 9 bases between them. Germline V gives CDR1 MNHNY, CDR2 SVGAGI (reference sequence). The CDR3 covers 14 residues.

This clone was detected a few times. V usage is TRBV2 and J usage is TRBJ1-1; no clear D. Germline V gives CDR1 SNHLY, CDR2 FYNNEI. Trimming took off 2 bases at V and 2 bases at J, with 6 bases between the two ends. There are 13 residues in the CDR3. The DNA for the CDR3 is TGTGCCAGCAGTGAACACGGTAACACTGAAGCTTTCTTT. It specifies CASSEHGNTEAFF.

Concerning this clone itself: Other DNA sequences of this sample code for an identical CDR3. The CDR3 coding sequence is TGCGCCAGCAGCTTGTCTGGCATGAACACTGAAGCTTTCTTT. Amino acid sequence: CASSLSGMNTEAFF. The rearrangement links TRBV5-1 to TRBJ1-1; D is unclear. Trimming shortened V by 1 base and J by 0 bases, and 7 bases separated the two germline ends. Germline lookup yields CDR1 SGHRS and CDR2 YFSETQ. The CDR3 runs 14 residues. Combining the CDR3 with reference TRBV5-1 and TRBJ1-1 gives the whole variable domain KAGVTQTPRYLIKTRGQQVTLSCSPISGHRSVSWYQQTPGQGLQFLFEYFSETQRNKGNFPGRFSGRQFSNSRSEMNVSTLELGDSALYLCASSLSGMNTEAFFGQGTRLTVV.

The J gene is TRBJ1-1, the V gene TRBV9, with D maybe TRBD1 (5 bases). This CDR3 contains 14 residues. V was cut by 6 bases and J by 0 bases, with 12 bases left in between. From germline, CDR1 is SGDLS and CDR2 YYNGEE. DNA for the CDR3: TGTGCCAGCACCCTAGGGGCCATGAACACTGAAGCTTTCTTT. Translation: CASTLGAMNTEAFF.

V gene TRBV19 combines with J gene TRBJ2-7; tentatively, D is TRBD1 (7 bases). Trimming left V 3 bases short and J 1 base short, with 13 bases between. The CDR3 is 15 residues long. Germline-derived CDR1 and CDR2 are LNHDA and SQIVND (reference sequence). The CDR3 spells CASSIDREASYEQYF. In DNA, the CDR3 is TGTGCCAGTAGTATTGACAGGGAGGCGTCCTACGAGCAGTACTTC.